This T cell receptor (beta chain) was observed in a study of cytomegalovirus exposure and HLA in healthy donors (dated by TCRdb to 2017 to 2019). As for the study more broadly: An earlier analysis of 587 of the donors reported roughly 270 Gb of sequence data and 117 million unique TCR beta sequences from about 200 million T cells. Across under 500 genotyped donors of the cohort, an average of approximately 220,000 unique TCR beta nucleotide sequences per donor were sequenced, and 15% to 20% of those sequences were non-productive. Four or five DR-DQ haplotypes were handled as single units for association and clustering because linkage in the cohort was strong. To predict cytomegalovirus infection status, the study combined high-throughput TCR immunosequencing, statistical association of individual TCRs with disease status, and machine learning. Of the roughly 400 genotyped donors, roughly 85% fell in the genetic ancestry cluster associated with self-reported Caucasian donors. Donor age, sex, ethnicity and CMV serostatus were compiled alongside the repertoire data. All discovery cohort repertoires had been generated using a single sequencing platform. The study was designed to test whether signatures of past pathogen exposure could be identified by cataloging public T cell receptors. An earlier analysis of approximately 640 of the donors applied high-throughput TCR beta sequencing to assess whether each TCR beta V gene segment acted as functional or pseudogenic. An early release covering some 640 HLA-typed donors comprised about 310 gigabases of sequencing data and roughly 85 million unique TCR sequences. The number of donors typed differed by locus, with 629-630 for A, B, C, DRB1 and DQB1, around 560 for DQA1, 606 for DPA1, and roughly 450 for DPB1. In a later genetic analysis, genome-wide SNP genotypes for about three fifths of the roughly 670 donors were used, and that subset was treated as a discovery cohort. HLA typing covered class I and class II loci at four-digit resolution. In the later analysis, no new phenotypic data were used to find candidate immune exposures; instead, reliance was placed on TCR beta sequences and their occurrence across donors. In addition to the first cohort of 666 subjects, a separate validation cohort of 120 different subjects was used. The T cell repertoires of about 700 subjects were profiled by immunosequencing and related to cytomegalovirus serostatus. In a later analysis, previously published TCR beta repertoires from several hundred donors were re-analyzed and high-resolution HLA genotyping was added so that TCR occurrence patterns could be studied.

Comments on this clone: The specificity of this receptor is unknown. The junction differs from germline at one of its ends, possibly a read error.

The cohort was made up of 666 healthy bone marrow donors. All cohort members were sampled while nominally healthy, although unrecorded immune exposures were likely present. The donor tested CMV seronegative and was one of the 352 seronegative cohort members. Every donor gave a peripheral blood sample, and the peripheral blood mononuclear cells from that sample were used for TCR beta sequencing. The Qiagen DNeasy Blood Extraction Kit was used to extract genomic DNA from the blood cell samples. The germline V gene (reference sequence) sets CDR1 to LNHDA and CDR2 to SQIVND. There are 14 amino acids in the CDR3, from cysteine to phenylalanine inclusive. CDR3 DNA is the only sequence kept; it has 42 bases, read in frame from the first base. General findings and caveats noted by the study authors: Because HLA typing was missing for some donors at each locus, association tests included only the typed subset. In a later analysis, HLA-associated TCR beta chains were found to be more clonally expanded and to have lower generation probabilities than equally common non-associated chains. Because counts were too low, about 18 rarely observed V segments, including chromosome 9 orphons, were excluded from the earlier analysis of around 640 of the donors. When HLA alleles, especially DR and DQ, strongly co-occurred, attributing TCR associations to individual alleles was difficult. A group of highly shared sequence variants was considered likely to be a technical artifact of the sequencing pipeline. Broadly in line with IMGT annotations, most TCR beta V segments showed up in productive rearrangements about 87% or about 30% of the time in an earlier analysis of about 500 of the donors. The classifier was reported to diagnose cytomegalovirus status with high specificity and sensitivity in both the original cohort and the validation cohort. CMV serostatus was the only immune exposure information available for the cohort. Three of the identified cytomegalovirus-associated TCR beta chains were confirmed in vitro to be specific for cytomegalovirus antigens. According to a later analysis, TCR association rates differed among HLA loci, with DRB1 alleles showing the most associated TCRs and HLA-C alleles showing the fewest. A later analysis associated 16,951 TCR beta sequences with specific HLA alleles at a false discovery rate of 0.05. This cohort had only TCR beta chains sequenced, and the lack of alpha or paired-chain data limited which features could be detected. Across donors, most TCR sequences were observed very rarely, whereas some public TCRs were present in many individuals. Several of the top co-occurrence clusters appeared to be linked to parvovirus B19, influenza, CMV and Epstein-Barr virus, according to a later analysis. Some IMGT-functional V segments, including TRBV6-2 and TRBV6-3, could not be told apart with the 87-base-pair reads, so those segments were excluded. In a later genetic analysis, fewer N-insertions in productive TCRs were reported among donors in an Asian-associated ancestry cluster than the approximately 670-donor mean. Roughly uniform sequencing depth across donors was assumed in presence/absence analyses, although this assumption may not hold. The study listed 150 to 200 TCR beta chains as associated with cytomegalovirus. A further reported finding was that TCR beta sequences accurately predicted the HLA-A and HLA-B alleles for most subjects in the first cohort. V-gene and J-gene trimming of TCR beta chains was associated with a missense DCLRE1C variant in a later genetic analysis, and the association was replicated in an independent cohort. A later analysis found that most CMV-associated TCR beta chains appeared HLA-restricted, with HLA associations seemingly driven largely by CMV exposure. Correlated functional status among segregating V segments might be attributable to linkage disequilibrium, but an unknown experimental factor could not be ruled out. It was suggested by the authors that the approach could potentially be generalized to other disease states and immunological phenotypes.

Library method: the immunoSEQ multiplex PCR assay. For the multiplex PCR, a mixture combining 60 forward primers for TCR Vbeta segments and 13 reverse primers for TCR Jbeta segments was used. Amplification of the CDR3 region of rearranged TCR beta genes was performed with a multiplex PCR assay on genomic DNA. On the Illumina HiSeq System, the amplified TCR beta libraries were sequenced as 87-base-pair reads. On the authors' methods: A later analysis tallied 75 million to 85 million unique TCR beta chains across the 700 or so repertoires, and about 10 million of those chains were shared by two or more donors. A nearest-neighbor algorithm error-corrected the raw reads and collapsed the reads into unique sequences, merging closely related sequences to remove PCR and sequencing errors. CDR3 sequences were aligned to IMGT reference sequences to assign V, D and J gene segments. For a sequence to be retained, a match of at least six nucleotides was required to both a V gene segment and a J gene segment. Rearrangements were classified as productive when the CDR3 lacked stop codons and remained in frame with V and J, and all other rearrangements were classified as non-productive. Following IMGT convention, CDR3 was defined as the stretch from the second conserved V-encoded cysteine to the conserved J-encoded phenylalanine. The earlier analysis of about 610 of the donors excluded sequences that lacked an unambiguous match to a single V gene segment. An earlier analysis of several hundred of the donors called V segments functional above 56.7% productive rearrangements and segregating when the between-donor standard deviation exceeded 5%. A statistical classification framework was built for diagnosing cytomegalovirus status from the catalog of TCR beta chain sequences. A later analysis assigned V and J genes by comparing TCR nucleotide sequences with IMGT/GENE-DB human TR gene sequences. In a later analysis, CDR3 sequences and most-parsimonious VDJ recombination scenarios were assigned using the TCRdist pipeline. In a later analysis, each TCR beta chain was defined by its CDR3 amino acid sequence together with its V-gene family, and reads lacking a unique V-gene family were excluded. A later analysis removed 550 to 650 highly shared, low-generation-probability nucleotide sequences to deal with suspected cross-contamination and a sequencing artifact. A later analysis calculated a clonal expansion index for each public chain from normalized within-repertoire ranks of inferred template counts. Generation probabilities in a later analysis came from a VDJ recombination model fitted to out-of-frame rearrangements, and those results were checked against IGoR. In a later analysis, hypergeometric tests were used to score TCR-TCR, TCR-HLA and TCR-CMV co-occurrence, with a repertoire-size bias correction applied to TCR pairs. False discovery rates were estimated in a later analysis by permuting HLA or CMV assignments 20 times. In a later analysis, co-occurring TCRs were grouped with DBSCAN, and TCRdist sequence similarity was added when clustering was performed within HLA-allele-positive subsets. Repertoires with fewer than 30,000 or more than 120,000 public chains, plus five repertoires with anomalous nucleotide sharing, were excluded from co-occurrence clustering. The immuneACCESS repertoire file appears here via TCRdb, limited to in-frame rearrangements. These files lack a portion of the clones; in checked studies, under half of the deficit traces to unresolved V genes, and the cause of the others is not known. V and J calls and clone size follow that table, whereas D and trimming were derived from the DNA. The sample data list approximately 150,000 clones, and more than 65% of these were observed just once. Under 2% of the sample is taken by the ten largest.

The clonotype was recovered from a woman in her thirties in good health and CMV-seronegative. Here the chain combines TRBV19 and TRBJ1-2, with an unclear D gene assignment. The specimen sequenced was PBMCs. The bases are TGTGCCAGTTATGGTGGAAATTATGGTGCGGGCTACCCCTTC. This is translated as CASYGGNYGAGYPF. Here the CDR3 is joined to the reference TRBV19 and TRBJ1-2 genes, and the full variable domain is: DGGITQSPKYLFRKEGQNVTLSCEQNLNHDAMYWYRQDPGQGLRLIYYSQIVNDFQKGDIAEGYSVSREKKESFPLTVTSAQKNPTAFYLCASYGGNYGAGYPFGSGTRLTVV.